Included here is one T cell receptor (beta chain) sequence, with context. The cDNA came from 5'RACE, which used 10-nucleotide random UMIs. TCRdb re-called the 5' RACE reads with MiXCR, one entry per CDR3 protein. The table has about 38,000 distinct CDR3 sequences, nearly 5% seen once. The data are from a study of neurological immune-mediated disorders. The sorted libraries involved the use of around 960,000 CD4+ or CD8+ T cells. CDR1 SGHKS and CDR2 YYEKEE come from the germline V gene (reference sequence). The CDR3 runs to 16 residues. Trimming removed 3 bases from V and 4 bases from J, with 18 bases in between.

The rearrangement joins TRBV5-5 to TRBJ2-3; either TRBD1 or TRBD2 may supply D (5 bases each). The TCR sequence derives from a man between 18 and 29 years old in good health. Specimen: CD4+ T cells from blood. The CDR3 loop is CASSSRTGQRPDTQYF. The CDR3 DNA sequence: TGTGCCAGCAGCTCAAGAACGGGGCAGCGTCCAGATACGCAGTATTTT.